This TCR beta chain was identified during a study of T cells after yellow fever vaccination. Trimming removed 2 bases from V and 4 bases from J, with 12 bases in between. Germline V gene data show CDR1 as DFQATT and CDR2 as SNEGSKA (reference sequence). CDR3 length: 13 amino acids. TCRdb re-called the 5' RACE reads through MiXCR, storing one row per CDR3 protein. This table holds roughly 260,000 distinct CDR3 sequences, around 13% found once. This clonotype was picked up a small number of times. The chain joins TRBV20-1 to TRBJ2-7, with D perhaps matching TRBD2 (6 bases). The source is a man aged 25-45 years who received the YFV17D yellow fever vaccine. The sample here was CD4+ T cells sorted from PBMCs, taken 45 days after the yellow fever booster vaccination. Here the CDR3 DNA reads TGCAGTGCTAGAATTCCGGGAGAATACGAGCAGTACTTC. Amino acids: CSARIPGEYEQYF.